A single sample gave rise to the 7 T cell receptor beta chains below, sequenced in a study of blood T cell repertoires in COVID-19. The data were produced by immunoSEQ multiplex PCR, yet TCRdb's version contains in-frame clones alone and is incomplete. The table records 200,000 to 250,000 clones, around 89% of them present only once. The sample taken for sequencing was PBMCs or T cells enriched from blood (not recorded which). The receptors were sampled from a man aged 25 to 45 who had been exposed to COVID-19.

The CDR3 region is CASSWSRVDTIYF. CDR3 bases: TGTGCCAGCAGCTGGTCGCGGGTGGACACCATATATTTT. This chain links TRBV7-2 with TRBJ1-3; no firm D call. V was cut by 4 bases and J by 8 bases, with 12 bases left in between. Germline V gives CDR1 SGHTA, CDR2 FQGNSA. This CDR3 spans 13 amino acids. Complete variable domain (other parts from reference TRBV7-2 and TRBJ1-3): GAGVSQSPSNKVTEKGKDVELRCDPISGHTALYWYRQSLGQGLEFLIYFQGNSAPDKSGLPSDRFSAERTGGSVSTLTIQRTQQEDSAVYLCASSWSRVDTIYFGEGSWLTVV.

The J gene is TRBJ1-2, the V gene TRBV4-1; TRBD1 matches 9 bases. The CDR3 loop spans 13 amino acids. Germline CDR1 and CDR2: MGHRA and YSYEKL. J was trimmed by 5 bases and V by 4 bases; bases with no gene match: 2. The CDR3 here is CASSRTGEYGYTF. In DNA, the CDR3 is TGCGCCAGCAGCCGGACAGGGGAATATGGCTACACCTTC.

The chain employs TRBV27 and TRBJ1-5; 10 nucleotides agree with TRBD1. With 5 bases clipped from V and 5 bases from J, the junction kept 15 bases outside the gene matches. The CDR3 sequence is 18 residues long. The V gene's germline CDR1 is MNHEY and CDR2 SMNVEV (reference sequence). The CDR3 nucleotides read TGTGCCAGCAGTAGTCAATCTAAGGGGACAGGGGTGGATCAGCCCCAGCATTTT. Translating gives CASSSQSKGTGVDQPQHF.

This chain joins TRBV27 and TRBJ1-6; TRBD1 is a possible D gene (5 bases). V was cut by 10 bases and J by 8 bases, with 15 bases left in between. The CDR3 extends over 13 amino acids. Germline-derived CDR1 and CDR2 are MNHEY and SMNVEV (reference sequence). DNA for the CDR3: TGTGCCACTCAAGACAGATCCGATTCACCCCTCCACTTT. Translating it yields CATQDRSDSPLHF.

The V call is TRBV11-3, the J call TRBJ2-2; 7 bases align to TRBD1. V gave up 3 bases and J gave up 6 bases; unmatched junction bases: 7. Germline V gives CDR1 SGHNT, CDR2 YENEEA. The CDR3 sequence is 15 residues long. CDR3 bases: TGTGCCAGCAGCTTGAACAGGGGTGTGGCCGGGGAGCTGTTTTTT. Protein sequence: CASSLNRGVAGELFF.

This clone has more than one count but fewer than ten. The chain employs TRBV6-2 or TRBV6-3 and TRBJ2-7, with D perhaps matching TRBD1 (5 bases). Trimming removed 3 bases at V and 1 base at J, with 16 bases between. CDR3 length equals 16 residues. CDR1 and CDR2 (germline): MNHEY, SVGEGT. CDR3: CASSYELGLSSYEQYF. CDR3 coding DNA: TGTGCCAGCAGTTATGAGCTGGGGCTATCATCCTACGAGCAGTACTTC.

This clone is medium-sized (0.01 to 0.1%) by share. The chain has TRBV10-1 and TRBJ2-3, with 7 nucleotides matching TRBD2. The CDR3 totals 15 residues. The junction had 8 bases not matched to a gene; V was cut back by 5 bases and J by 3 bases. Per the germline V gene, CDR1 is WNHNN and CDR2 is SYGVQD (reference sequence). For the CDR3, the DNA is TGCGCCAGCAGTACGGGCTCCGGGAGGACAGATACGCAGTATTTT. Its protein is CASSTGSGRTDTQYF.